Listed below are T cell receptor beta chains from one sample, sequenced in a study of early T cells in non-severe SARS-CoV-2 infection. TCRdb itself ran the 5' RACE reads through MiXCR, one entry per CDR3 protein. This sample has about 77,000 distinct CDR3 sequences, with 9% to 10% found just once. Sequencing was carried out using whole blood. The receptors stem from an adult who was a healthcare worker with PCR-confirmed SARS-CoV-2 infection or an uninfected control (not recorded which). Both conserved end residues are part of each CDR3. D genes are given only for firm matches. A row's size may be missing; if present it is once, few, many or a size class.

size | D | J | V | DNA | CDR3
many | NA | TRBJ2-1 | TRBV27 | TGTGCCAGCAGTCCTACGGACACGTCTATCTACAATGAGCAGTTCTTC | CASSPTDTSIYNEQFF
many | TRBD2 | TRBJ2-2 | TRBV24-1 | TGTGCCACCAGTGAGGCGGGAGGTGGTACCGGGGAGCTGTTTTTT | CATSEAGGGTGELFF
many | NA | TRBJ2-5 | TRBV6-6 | TGTGCCAGCAGATTGGACAGCCAAGAGACCCAGTACTTC | CASRLDSQETQYF
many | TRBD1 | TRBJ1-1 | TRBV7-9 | TGTGCCAGCAGGAGACAGGGCATGGACACTGAAGCTTTCTTT | CASRRQGMDTEAFF
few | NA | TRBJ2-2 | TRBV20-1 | TGCAGTGTAGAACACCCGAACACCGGGGAGCTGTTTTTT | CSVEHPNTGELFF
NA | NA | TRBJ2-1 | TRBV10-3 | TGTGCCATCAGGAAGGGCCCGGGGCGTGAGCAGTTCTTC | CAIRKGPGREQFF
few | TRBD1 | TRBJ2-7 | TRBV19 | TGTGCCAGTAGTCACCGGGACAGGGGCTACGAGCAGTACTTC | CASSHRDRGYEQYF
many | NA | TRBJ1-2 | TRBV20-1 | TGCAGTGCTAGAGACTCGACAGCTAACTATGGCTACACCTTC | CSARDSTANYGYTF
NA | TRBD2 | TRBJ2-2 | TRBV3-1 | TGTGCCAGCAGCATCGGAAGCGGGAGTGGCGGGGAGCTGTTTTTT | CASSIGSGSGGELFF
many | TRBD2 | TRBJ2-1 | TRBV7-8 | TGTGCCAGCACCCCGGAAGCGGGAGGGCCCCTCTCCTACAATGAGCAGTTCTTC | CASTPEAGGPLSYNEQFF
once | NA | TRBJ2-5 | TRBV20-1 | TGCAGTGCGAGGGGGGCTGAAGAGACCCAGTACTTC | CSARGAEETQYF
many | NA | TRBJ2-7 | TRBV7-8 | TGTGCCAGGAGAGAGCCGGGACGGGGGTCACCCTACGAGCAGTACTTC | CARREPGRGSPYEQYF
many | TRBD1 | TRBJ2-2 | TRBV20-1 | TGCAGTGCTAGAGTACAGGGGGGCACCGGGGAGCTGTTTTTT | CSARVQGGTGELFF
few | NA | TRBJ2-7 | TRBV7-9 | TGTGCCAGCAGCTTAATAGAGGGTAGGGGCTACGAGCAGTACTTC | CASSLIEGRGYEQYF
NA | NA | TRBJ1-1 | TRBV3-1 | TGTGCCAGCAGCCAAGCTCGACAGCGGGCTTTCTTT | CASSQARQRAFF
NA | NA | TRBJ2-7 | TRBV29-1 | TGCAGCGTTCTGGGTCCGGGGAAAGAGCAGTACTTC | CSVLGPGKEQYF
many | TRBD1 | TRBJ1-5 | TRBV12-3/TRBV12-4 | TGTGCCAGCAGTGTCCGGGACAGGGGGAATCAGCCCCAGCATTTT | CASSVRDRGNQPQHF
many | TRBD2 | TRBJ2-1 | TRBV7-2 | TGTGCCAGCAGCCGGGACTACACCCGGGATGAGCAGTTCTTC | CASSRDYTRDEQFF
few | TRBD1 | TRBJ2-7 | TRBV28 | TGTGCCAGCAGGTACCGGGACAGGGTCGGCGAGCAGTACTTC | CASRYRDRVGEQYF
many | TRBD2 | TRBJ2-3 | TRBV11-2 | TGTGCCAGCAGCTTCCAACCGGTAGCGGGAGATACGCAGTATTTT | CASSFQPVAGDTQYF
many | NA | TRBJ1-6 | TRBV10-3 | TGTGCCATCAGCCCTGTTAAGGATGTAACCCTCCACTTT | CAISPVKDVTLHF
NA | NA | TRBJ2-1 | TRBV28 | TGTGCCAGCAGTCAATCCGTACCCCCCGCATGGCAGTTCTTC | CASSQSVPPAWQFF
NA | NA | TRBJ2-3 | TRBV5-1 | TGCGCCAGCAGCTCGGGACCCACAGATACGCAGTATTTT | CASSSGPTDTQYF
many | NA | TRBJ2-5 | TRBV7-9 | TGTGCCAGCAGCTCCGGCGCGGGCAAGACCCAGTACTTC | CASSSGAGKTQYF
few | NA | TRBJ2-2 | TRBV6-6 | TGTGCCAGCAGTTACGTGGGACTTACCCCGAACACCGGGGAGCTGTTTTTT | CASSYVGLTPNTGELFF
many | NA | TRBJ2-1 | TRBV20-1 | TGCAGTGCCACAGGGAGAGGGGTTTTCCTTACTAGAGATTCCTACAATGAGCAGTTCTTC | CSATGRGVFLTRDSYNEQFF
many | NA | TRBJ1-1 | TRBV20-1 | TGCAGTGCTAGTCTTTTTAGGGAAGCTTTCTTT | CSASLFREAFF
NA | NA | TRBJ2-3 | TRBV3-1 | TGTGCCAGCAGCCAGGCACCGGGACAATCGTTGACCCCGCCAGATACGCAGTATTTT | CASSQAPGQSLTPPDTQYF
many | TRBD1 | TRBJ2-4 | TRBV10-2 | TGCGCCAGCAGTGAGTTCCCTCAGGGGGCCCAAAACATTCAGTACTTC | CASSEFPQGAQNIQYF
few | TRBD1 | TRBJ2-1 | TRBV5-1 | TGCGCCAGCAGCCTCGGGACAGGGGGCGCAAATGAGCAGTTCTTC | CASSLGTGGANEQFF
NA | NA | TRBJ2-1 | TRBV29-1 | TGCAGCGTTGAAGCCTGGGAGGAGCGGGCCTCCTACAATGAGCAGTTCTTC | CSVEAWEERASYNEQFF
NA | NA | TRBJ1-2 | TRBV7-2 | TGTGCCAGCAGCCTACGCATGGGAGGCTACACCTTC | CASSLRMGGYTF
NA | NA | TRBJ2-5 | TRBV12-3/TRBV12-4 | TGTGCCAGCAGTTTGAGTGACCTCCTCAAAGAGACCCAGTACTTC | CASSLSDLLKETQYF
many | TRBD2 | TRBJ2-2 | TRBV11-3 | TGTGCCAGCAGCTTACGTGGAGGACTAGCCACCGGGGAGCTGTTTTTT | CASSLRGGLATGELFF
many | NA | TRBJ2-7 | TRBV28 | TGTGCCAGCAGTTTAATAGCTAGCAAGTACGAGCAGTACTTC | CASSLIASKYEQYF
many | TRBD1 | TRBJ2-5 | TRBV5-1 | TGCGCCAGCAGCTTGTTGCCGACAGGGGACCAAGAGACCCAGTACTTC | CASSLLPTGDQETQYF
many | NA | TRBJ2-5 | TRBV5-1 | TGCGCCAGCAGCCAGAACCAAGAGACCCAGTACTTC | CASSQNQETQYF
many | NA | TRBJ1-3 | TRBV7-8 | TGTGCCAGCAGCTTAGACCTCGAGAATGGTCAGGCTGGAAACACCATATATTTT | CASSLDLENGQAGNTIYF
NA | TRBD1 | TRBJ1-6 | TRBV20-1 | TGCAGTGCGCCGACAGGGGATTCGCCACCCCTCCACTTT | CSAPTGDSPPLHF
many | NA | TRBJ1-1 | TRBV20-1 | TGCAGTGCTAGAGATGTTGCCGGGGGAACTGAAGCTTTCTTT | CSARDVAGGTEAFF
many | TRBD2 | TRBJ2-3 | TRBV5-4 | TGTGCCAGCAGCTCTCCACCACTAGCGGGCGTGGATACGCAGTATTTT | CASSSPPLAGVDTQYF
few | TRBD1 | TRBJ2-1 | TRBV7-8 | TGTGCCAGCAGACCAGAGGTTTACAGGGGGTTGAATGAGCAGTTCTTC | CASRPEVYRGLNEQFF
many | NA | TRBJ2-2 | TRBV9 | TGTGCCAGCAGCGTAGGTCCGAACACCGGGGAGCTGTTTTTT | CASSVGPNTGELFF
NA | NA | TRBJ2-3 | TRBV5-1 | TGCGCCAGCGGTTTAGCAGATACGCAGTATTTT | CASGLADTQYF
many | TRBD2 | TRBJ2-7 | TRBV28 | TGTGCCAGCATCGGGACTAGCTCCTACGAGCAGTACTTC | CASIGTSSYEQYF
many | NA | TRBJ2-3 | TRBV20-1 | TGCAGTGCTAGAAAAGCGGCAGATACGCAGTATTTT | CSARKAADTQYF
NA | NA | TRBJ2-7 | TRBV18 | TGTGCCAGCTCACCAGCGCGGGCCGGGGTCTACTACGAGCAGTACTTC | CASSPARAGVYYEQYF
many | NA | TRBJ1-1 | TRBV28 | TGTGCCAGCAGTGGGGGGGATTTCGGACGGGTGAACACTGAAGCTTTCTTT | CASSGGDFGRVNTEAFF